The source of this T cell receptor beta chain is a study of shared clonotypes between healthy human individuals. Trimming removed 4 bases from V and 4 bases from J; junction bases left unmatched: 10. The CDR3 consists of 16 residues. Germline CDR1 SGHRS, CDR2 YFSETQ. Ten immunoSEQ deep assay plates held the unsorted PBMC DNA. Measured with immunoSEQ multiplex PCR; TCRdb has only the in-frame clones, and not every one. The sample carries about 490,000 clones, 65% to 85% recorded once. Adult donors, all healthy and HIV-negative, had no recent acute infections or vaccinations. This clonotype was sampled from a woman aged 35 to 49 in good health. Some clones in this sample may be carry-over from other donors' samples. The V gene is TRBV5-1, the J gene TRBJ2-7, with 11 bases lining up with TRBD2. Material for sequencing was PBMCs. The CDR3 here is CASSPFSASGRYEQYF. CDR3 in DNA: TGCGCCAGCAGCCCCTTTTCGGCTAGCGGGAGGTACGAGCAGTACTTC.